This T cell receptor (beta chain) was profiled in a study of shared clonotypes between healthy human individuals. The data were produced by immunoSEQ multiplex PCR, yet TCRdb's version contains in-frame clones alone and is incomplete. The sample lists over 2 million clones, 90% to 95% occurring once. Trimming cost V 5 bases and J 5 bases; bases outside gene matches: 6. The length of the CDR3 is 13 residues. CDR1 and CDR2 (germline): GTSNPN, SVGIG (reference sequence). The receptor's source is a man younger than 30 in good health. Sequenced: naive CD4+ T cells sorted from blood. Subset in this sample: CD45RA+ positively selected. The genes are TRBV30 and TRBJ2-5, with 9 nucleotides matching TRBD1. The CDR3 DNA follows: TGTGCCTGGGGACAGGGGAGGATTGAGACCCAGTACTTC. It yields the protein CAWGQGRIETQYF. Based on the CDR3 plus reference TRBV30 and TRBJ2-5, the full variable domain is SQTIHQWPATLVQPVGSPLSLECTVEGTSNPNLYWYRQAAGRGLQLLFYSVGIGQISSEVPQNLSASRPQDRQFILSSKKLLLSDSGFYLCAWGQGRIETQYFGPGTRLLVL.